The 30 T cell receptor beta chains given below trace back to one sample, sequenced in a study of blood T cell repertoires in COVID-19. Sequencing was performed with immunoSEQ multiplex PCR; in TCRdb, only in-frame clones are kept and a portion is missing. The sample contains around 180,000 clones, roughly 90% of which appear only once. The sample was peripheral blood. These receptors all stem from a man aged 70 or older with active or convalescent COVID-19.

The CDR3 protein is CASSYAGARGNTIYF. The DNA of the CDR3 is TGTGCCAGCAGTTATGCGGGGGCTCGTGGAAACACCATATATTTT. This chain connects TRBV6-2 or TRBV6-3 to TRBJ1-3, with D perhaps TRBD1 (6 bases). Germline V lookup: CDR1 MNHEY, CDR2 SVGEGT. The V gene lost 3 bases and the J gene lost 3 bases, with 12 bases spanning the gap. The CDR3 loop spans 15 amino acids.

Written as DNA, the CDR3 is TGTGCCTGGAGGATAACCGGGATCAGTAATTCACCCCTCCACTTT. Translated, it gives CAWRITGISNSPLHF. This rearrangement joins TRBV30 to TRBJ1-6; D is undetermined. This CDR3 region has 15 residues. The V gene lost 3 bases and the J gene lost 6 bases, with 15 bases spanning the gap. Germline-derived CDR1 and CDR2 are GTSNPN and SVGIG (reference sequence).

The chain combines TRBV16 with TRBJ1-5; D unclear. V dropped 4 bases and J dropped 9 bases, with 7 bases sitting between them. The CDR3 consists of 11 residues. Germline CDR1 reads KGHSY; CDR2 reads FQNENV. The CDR3 region has the DNA TGTGCCAGCAGCCTTGAGGGGCCCCAGCATTTT. Translating it yields CASSLEGPQHF.

The chain uses TRBV7-2 and TRBJ1-1; D ambiguous. The ends were cut back, 2 bases at V and 6 bases at J, with 10 bases in the middle. CDR1 is SGHTA, CDR2 FQGNSA, per germline. This CDR3 is 13 amino acids long. CDR3 sequence: CASSLRWAAEAFF. In DNA, the CDR3 is TGTGCCAGCAGCTTAAGGTGGGCCGCTGAAGCTTTCTTT.

The gene calls are TRBV7-2 and TRBJ2-7; 9 nucleotides match TRBD1. V shed 9 bases, J shed 2 bases, and the junction held 8 bases outside the gene matches. CDR1 is SGHTA and CDR2 is FQGNSA in the germline V gene. This CDR3 comprises 14 residues. Here the CDR3 DNA reads TGTGCCAGTGCACCGGGACAGGGAGCCTACGAGCAGTACTTC. It is translated as CASAPGQGAYEQYF.

In this sample, this clone turned up a few times. The chain has TRBV5-5 and TRBJ1-1; maybe TRBD1 (5 bases). Germline assignment: CDR1 SGHKS and CDR2 YYEKEE (reference sequence). The CDR3 is made up of 15 amino acids. V shed 2 bases and J shed 4 bases, with 15 bases lying between them. CDR3 sequence reads: CASSLLGGESTEAFF. The CDR3 nucleotides are TGTGCCAGCAGCTTATTAGGAGGGGAGAGCACTGAAGCTTTCTTT. Drawing the rest from reference TRBV5-5 and TRBJ1-1, the complete variable domain is DAGVTQSPTHLIKTRGQQVTLRCSPISGHKSVSWYQQVLGQGPQFIFQYYEKEERGRGNFPDRFSARQFPNYSSELNVNALLLGDSALYLCASSLLGGESTEAFFGQGTRLTVV.

The chain uses TRBV5-1 and TRBJ2-7; 12 nucleotides agree with TRBD1. V was clipped by 4 bases and J by 5 bases; unmatched bases: 4. CDR1 SGHRS and CDR2 YFSETQ come from the germline V gene. CDR3 size: 14 residues. The CDR3 here is CASSPGTGGHEQYF. Written as DNA, the CDR3 is TGCGCCAGCAGCCCTGGGACAGGGGGCCACGAGCAGTACTTC.

The chain couples TRBV28 to TRBJ1-2; 9 bases are shared with TRBD1. Germline V lookup: CDR1 MDHEN, CDR2 SYDVKM. This CDR3 spans 16 amino acids. J gave up 7 bases and V 2 bases, and 11 bases lay outside the gene matches. In nucleotides, the CDR3 is TGTGCCAGCAGTTTAGGGTCCCAACAGGGGGCGTTTGGCTACACCTTC. Protein: CASSLGSQQGAFGYTF.

The J gene is TRBJ2-1, the V gene TRBV7-6; D is possibly TRBD2 (6 bases). Trimming took off 1 base at V and 12 bases at J, with 16 bases between the two ends. Per the germline V gene, CDR1 is SGHVS and CDR2 is FNYEAQ. The CDR3 is made up of 14 amino acids. The CDR3 DNA reads TGTGCCAGCAGCTTAGAGCCACTAGCACTGAGGCAGTTCTTC. This encodes CASSLEPLALRQFF.

This rearrangement joins TRBV3-1 (or the pseudogene TRBV3-2) to TRBJ1-1, with D possibly TRBD1 on 6 matching bases. The CDR3 consists of 14 residues. Germline lookup yields CDR1 LGHDT and CDR2 YNNKEL (reference sequence). With 4 bases removed from V and 8 bases from J, the gap between germline ends came to 17 bases. CDR3: CASSRTGGWTEAFF. For the CDR3, the DNA is TGTGCCAGCAGCCGGACTGGGGGCTGGACGGAAGCTTTCTTT.

The chain couples TRBV7-8 to TRBJ2-5, with 12 positions matching TRBD2. The V segment lost 5 bases and the J segment 4 bases; nucleotides outside the gene matches: 11. Germline CDR1 SGHVS, CDR2 FQNEAQ. The CDR3 runs to 17 residues. CDR3 residues: CASSLSRLAGVRETQYF. CDR3 in DNA: TGTGCCAGCAGCCTTAGCCGACTAGCGGGAGTACGAGAGACCCAGTACTTC.

This clone was observed a few times. V is TRBV9 and J is TRBJ2-1; 14 bases align to TRBD2. This CDR3 has 15 amino acids. Losses at the gene ends were 3 bases for V and 8 bases for J; bases not matched to a gene: 4. Per germline, CDR1 SGDLS and CDR2 YYNGEE. As DNA, the CDR3 is TGTGCCAGCAGCGCGAGGACTAGCGGGGGGTATGAGCAGTTCTTC. Translation gives CASSARTSGGYEQFF.

The rearrangement joins TRBV28 to TRBJ1-1; weak D call: TRBD1 (5 bases). CDR3 length: 14 residues. Germline values: CDR1 MDHEN, CDR2 SYDVKM. V was pared by 3 bases and J by 3 bases, with 11 bases between. The CDR3 spells CASSFGGKYTEAFF. CDR3 nucleotide sequence: TGTGCCAGCAGTTTCGGGGGGAAATACACTGAAGCTTTCTTT.

The J gene is TRBJ1-1, the V gene TRBV7-2; D gene uncertain. This CDR3 comprises 13 residues. V lost 2 bases and J 1 base, leaving 5 bases between the germline ends. CDR1 is SGHTA, CDR2 FQGNSA, per germline. CDR3 sequence (DNA): TGTGCCAGCAGCTTATCAGAGAACACTGAAGCTTTCTTT. This translates into CASSLSENTEAFF.

The rearrangement links TRBV19 to TRBJ2-3; TRBD2 aligns across 8 bases. This CDR3 contains 14 residues. The germline V gene has CDR1 LNHDA and CDR2 SQIVND (reference sequence). J was trimmed by 4 bases and V by 6 bases; bases with no gene match: 6. The CDR3 loop reads CASRGGGSADTQYF. Written as DNA, the CDR3 is TGTGCCAGTAGGGGCGGGGGGTCTGCAGATACGCAGTATTTT.

The rearrangement joins TRBV3-1 (or the pseudogene TRBV3-2) to TRBJ2-5, with unresolved D. This CDR3 contains 14 residues. V gave up 4 bases and J gave up 5 bases, with 14 bases separating them. Germline assignment: CDR1 LGHDT and CDR2 YNNKEL (reference sequence). CDR3 loop: CASSLPSGRETQYF. CDR3 DNA sequence: TGTGCCAGCAGCCTCCCGTCAGGAAGGGAGACCCAGTACTTC.

DNA for the CDR3: TGTGCCAGTAGTCCTAGGGGTCCAGGGGCCTCCGGGGCCAACGTCCTGACTTTC. Amino acid sequence: CASSPRGPGASGANVLTF. The chain links TRBV19 to TRBJ2-6; possibly TRBD1 for D (6 bases). Trimming took off 5 bases at V and 4 bases at J, with 21 bases between the two ends. The CDR3 sequence is 18 residues long. In germline, CDR1 is LNHDA, CDR2 SQIVND (reference sequence). Supplemented by reference TRBV19 and TRBJ2-6, the full variable domain reads DGGITQSPKYLFRKEGQNVTLSCEQNLNHDAMYWYRQDPGQGLRLIYYSQIVNDFQKGDIAEGYSVSREKKESFPLTVTSAQKNPTAFYLCASSPRGPGASGANVLTFGAGSRLTVL.

This clone was observed a single time. The rearrangement joins TRBV18 to TRBJ2-7; the D gene is possibly TRBD1 (5 bases). Trimming shortened V by 3 bases and J by 2 bases, and 11 bases separated the two germline ends. Looked up from germline, CDR1 is KGHSH and CDR2 is LQKENI. This CDR3 region has 14 residues. The CDR3 DNA follows: TGTGCCAGCTCACCCTCGACAGTTCCCTACGAGCAGTACTTC. Residues: CASSPSTVPYEQYF.

This clone was counted between two and nine times. Other DNA sequences within the sample encode an identical CDR3. V usage is TRBV7-2 and J usage is TRBJ1-2; 8 nucleotides match TRBD1. Germline assignment: CDR1 SGHTA and CDR2 FQGNSA. After removal of 3 bases from V and 5 bases from J, the junction contained 5 bases not matched to a gene. This CDR3 contains 14 residues. In DNA, the CDR3 is TGTGCCAGCAGCTTGGCCGGGACAGGATATGGCTACACCTTC. Translating gives CASSLAGTGYGYTF.

The chain links TRBV14 to TRBJ2-1, with D possibly being TRBD1 (5 bases). V lost 4 bases and J lost 0, with 16 bases in between. The CDR3 is 17 residues long. Germline CDR1 reads SGHDN; CDR2 reads FVKESK. DNA of the CDR3: TGTGCCAGCAGCCGAGTGGTGGGGCCTAGCTCCTACAATGAGCAGTTCTTC. This translates into CASSRVVGPSSYNEQFF.

This sequence joins TRBV7-2 and TRBJ1-1, with D maybe TRBD1 (6 bases). Germline V lookup: CDR1 SGHTA, CDR2 FQGNSA. The CDR3 length is 14 residues. Trimming removed 2 bases from V and 4 bases from J, with 11 bases in between. The CDR3 reads CASSLTRGSTEAFF. CDR3 nucleotides: TGTGCCAGCAGCTTAACCAGGGGCAGCACTGAAGCTTTCTTT.

The chain uses TRBV28 and TRBJ2-2; TRBD2 is a possible D gene (6 bases). This CDR3 has 17 amino acids. V was trimmed by 5 bases and J by 4 bases, leaving 20 bases between them. The V gene's germline CDR1 is MDHEN and CDR2 SYDVKM. The CDR3 DNA follows: TGTGCCAGCAGTCCCCTCGGGACTTCTAAGGCCACCGGGGAGCTGTTTTTT. This codes for CASSPLGTSKATGELFF. Drawing the rest from reference TRBV28 and TRBJ2-2, the complete variable domain is DVKVTQSSRYLVKRTGEKVFLECVQDMDHENMFWYRQDPGLGLRLIYFSYDVKMKEKGDIPEGYSVSREKKERFSLILESASTNQTSMYLCASSPLGTSKATGELFFGEGSRLTVL.

The chain combines TRBV10-2 with TRBJ1-6, with a weak D call TRBD1 (6 bases). The CDR3 consists of 14 residues. CDR1 is WSHSY and CDR2 is SAAADI in the germline V gene. Trimming cost V 5 bases and J 10 bases, with 15 bases left between them. The CDR3 sequence: CASSNTGFGSPLHF. CDR3 DNA sequence: TGCGCCAGCAGTAACACAGGGTTCGGCTCACCCCTCCACTTT.

This chain connects TRBV7-3 to TRBJ1-2; D is perhaps TRBD1 (5 bases). The V and J ends lost 1 base and 2 bases respectively, with 11 bases between them. This CDR3 region has 15 residues. Germline CDR1 SGHTA, CDR2 FQGTGA. The CDR3 nucleotides are TGTGCCAGCAGCTTAAGTGGGGCCCCAAACTATGGCTACACCTTC. Encoded protein: CASSLSGAPNYGYTF.

This sequence joins TRBV10-3 and TRBJ1-3; 8 nucleotides line up with TRBD1. CDR1 and CDR2 (germline): ENHRY, SYGVKD. V was pared by 4 bases and J by 3 bases, with 8 bases of the junction left unmatched. The CDR3 is made up of 16 amino acids. CDR3 sequence reads: CAISGGQGVSGNTIYF. DNA of the CDR3: TGTGCCATCAGTGGCGGACAGGGAGTTAGTGGAAACACCATATATTTT.

This chain links TRBV27 with TRBJ1-1; possibly TRBD1 for D (6 bases). Per the germline V gene, CDR1 is MNHEY and CDR2 is SMNVEV (reference sequence). The V and J ends lost 5 bases and 2 bases respectively, with 12 bases between them. This CDR3 region has 14 residues. CDR3 sequence (DNA): TGTGCCAGCAGTGTCCGGACAGCTAACACTGAAGCTTTCTTT. Amino acids: CASSVRTANTEAFF.

This clone has just one count. The chain combines TRBV21-1 with TRBJ1-5. TRBV21-1 is listed as a pseudogene. This CDR3 contains 15 residues. CDR3 region: CASSKDLDSNQPQHF. The DNA for the CDR3 is TGTGCCAGCAGCAAAGATCTAGATAGCAATCAGCCCCAGCATTTT.

The chain's CDR3 is CASSSLGGVTEAFF. CDR3 nucleotides: TGTGCCAGCAGCTCCTTGGGGGGAGTAACTGAAGCTTTCTTT. The chain uses TRBV7-2 and TRBJ1-1; TRBD1 is a possible D gene (5 bases). The germline gives CDR1 SGHTA, CDR2 FQGNSA. The CDR3 is made up of 14 amino acids. The V end was cut by 4 bases, the J end by 5 bases, with 14 bases between.

The chain recombines TRBV10-3 with TRBJ1-1; D gene uncertain. This CDR3 comprises 13 residues. The ends were cut back, 6 bases at V and 5 bases at J, with 13 bases in the middle. The germline V gene has CDR1 ENHRY and CDR2 SYGVKD. CDR3 DNA: TGTGCCATCAGCCAAGGCCCGGGGACTGAAGCTTTCTTT. Translating it yields CAISQGPGTEAFF.

V gene TRBV24-1 combines with J gene TRBJ1-2, with 8 nucleotides matching TRBD1. The CDR3 totals 16 residues. V gave up 4 bases and J gave up 4 bases; unmatched junction bases: 10. Germline V gene sequence: CDR1 KGHDR, CDR2 SFDVKD. In nucleotides, the CDR3 is TGTGCCACCAGTGACCCGACAGGGGCCGGTGGCTATGGCTACACCTTC. Protein product: CATSDPTGAGGYGYTF.